Given below is one TCR beta chain in context. Its antigen is not identified. This specimen belongs to a study of OX40 agonist ivuxolimab in advanced cancers. For the study at large: Patients' therapy was ivuxolimab, an antibody that acts as an agonist of OX40 (CD134). Study observations and caveats: At 0.1 to 3.0 mg/kg and by week 6, clonal expansion occurred in CD4+ and CD8+ blood T cells.

Generated by immunoSEQ multiplex PCR, the TCRdb table keeps only in-frame clones and is missing some. The table lists about 59,000 clones, around 85% of them singletons, with around 0.8% in the top ten. The sampling schedule covered blood at baseline, cycle 4 day 1, and cycle 7 day 1. This clonotype was sampled from an adult with an advanced solid tumor such as melanoma, head and neck, liver or kidney cancer. The sample consisted of CD4+ or CD8+ T cells sorted from blood, taken in a trial of the OX40 agonist ivuxolimab.

CDR3: CASTSEKKLSTDTQYF. CDR3 DNA sequence: TGCGCCAGCACTAGCGAAAAAAAATTATCCACAGATACGCAGTATTTT. V gene TRBV5-1 combines with J gene TRBJ2-3; TRBD2 is a possible D gene (6 bases). Germline CDR1 and CDR2: SGHRS and YFSETQ. The ends were cut back, 6 bases at V and 2 bases at J, with 19 bases in the middle. The CDR3 runs to 16 residues.